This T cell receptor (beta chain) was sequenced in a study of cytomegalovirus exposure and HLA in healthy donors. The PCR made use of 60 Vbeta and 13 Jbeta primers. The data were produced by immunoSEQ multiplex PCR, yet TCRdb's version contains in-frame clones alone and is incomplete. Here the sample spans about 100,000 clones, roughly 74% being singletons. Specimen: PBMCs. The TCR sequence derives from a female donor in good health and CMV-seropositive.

The CDR3 DNA sequence: TGTGCCAGCAGTTTCCTTGGACAGCATCAGCCCCAGCATTTT. Its translation: CASSFLGQHQPQHF. The rearrangement uses TRBV27 and TRBJ1-5; tentatively, D is TRBD1 (6 bases). Germline CDR1 reads MNHEY; CDR2 reads SMNVEV (reference sequence). CDR3 length equals 14 residues. The ends were cut back, 3 bases at V and 5 bases at J, with 11 bases in the middle.